The sequence of this T cell receptor (beta chain) was determined in a study of blood T cell repertoires in COVID-19. About the research overall: Spain, Italy and the United States supplied samples that represented acute and convalescent COVID-19. T cells, B-cell-depleted T cells, or PBMCs provided the cDNA or gDNA that served as material.

CDR1 KGHSH and CDR2 LQKENI come from the germline V gene. Trimming cost V 2 bases and J 3 bases; bases outside gene matches: 5. The CDR3 extends over 15 amino acids. As handled by the study authors: Scientists estimated how many nucleated cells there were by amplifying reference gene primers. TCRdb keeps only in-frame clones here, not all; method: immunoSEQ multiplex PCR. The DNA was the basis for D and trimming; V, J and clone size are from that table. The table shows around 60,000 clones, with around four fifths occurring only once. The sequence derives from a man aged 70 or older with acute or convalescent COVID-19. Source material: peripheral blood. The chain carries TRBV18 and TRBJ1-1; TRBD1 aligns across 8 bases. CDR3 in amino acids: CASSPTGGQDTEAFF. The CDR3 DNA follows: TGTGCCAGCTCACCAACAGGGGGGCAGGACACTGAAGCTTTCTTT.